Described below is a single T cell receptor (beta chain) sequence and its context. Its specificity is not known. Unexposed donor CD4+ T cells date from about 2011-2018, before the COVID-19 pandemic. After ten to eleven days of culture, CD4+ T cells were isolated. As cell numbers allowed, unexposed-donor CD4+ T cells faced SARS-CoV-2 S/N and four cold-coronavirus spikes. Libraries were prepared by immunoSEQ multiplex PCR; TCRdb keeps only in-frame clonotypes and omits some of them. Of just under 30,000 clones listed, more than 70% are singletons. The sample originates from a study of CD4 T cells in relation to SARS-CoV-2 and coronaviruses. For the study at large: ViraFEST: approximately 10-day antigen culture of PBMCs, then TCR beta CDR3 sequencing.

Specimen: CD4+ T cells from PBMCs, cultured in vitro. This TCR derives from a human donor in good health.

CDR3 in DNA: TGTGCCAGCAGCTTAGCACAGGGTTACACTGAAGCTTTCTTT. It specifies CASSLAQGYTEAFF. The chain links TRBV11-2 to TRBJ1-1, with a tentative D call TRBD1 (6 bases). In germline, CDR1 is SGHAT, CDR2 FQNNGV. The V gene lost 1 base and the J gene lost 3 bases, with 9 bases spanning the gap. The CDR3 length is 14 residues.